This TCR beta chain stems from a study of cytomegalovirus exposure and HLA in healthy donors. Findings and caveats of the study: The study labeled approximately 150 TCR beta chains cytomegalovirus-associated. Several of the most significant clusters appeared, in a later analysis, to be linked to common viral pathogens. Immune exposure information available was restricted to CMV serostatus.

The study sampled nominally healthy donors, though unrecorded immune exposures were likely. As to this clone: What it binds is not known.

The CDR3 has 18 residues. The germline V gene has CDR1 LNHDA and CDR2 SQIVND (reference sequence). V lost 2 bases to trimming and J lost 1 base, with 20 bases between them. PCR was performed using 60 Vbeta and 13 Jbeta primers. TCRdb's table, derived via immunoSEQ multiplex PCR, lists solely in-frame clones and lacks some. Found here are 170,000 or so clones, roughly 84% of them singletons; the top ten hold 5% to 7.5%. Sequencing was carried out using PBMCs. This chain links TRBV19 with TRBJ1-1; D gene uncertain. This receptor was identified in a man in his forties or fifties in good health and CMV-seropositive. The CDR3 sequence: CASSIRRSAGGKNTEAFF. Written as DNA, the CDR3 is TGTGCCAGTAGTATACGGAGGAGTGCGGGAGGGAAGAACACTGAAGCTTTCTTT.